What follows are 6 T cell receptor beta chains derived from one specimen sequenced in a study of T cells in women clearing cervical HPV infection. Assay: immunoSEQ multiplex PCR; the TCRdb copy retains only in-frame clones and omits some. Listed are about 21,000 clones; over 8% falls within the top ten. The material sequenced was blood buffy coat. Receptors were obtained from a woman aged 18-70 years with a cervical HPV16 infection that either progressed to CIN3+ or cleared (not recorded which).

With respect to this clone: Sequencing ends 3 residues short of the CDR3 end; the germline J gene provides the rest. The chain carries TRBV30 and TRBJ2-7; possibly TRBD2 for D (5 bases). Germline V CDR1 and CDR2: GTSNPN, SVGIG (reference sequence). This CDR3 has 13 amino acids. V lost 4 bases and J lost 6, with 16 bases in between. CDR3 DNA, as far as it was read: TGTGCCTGGAAGATGGTCTTAGAGGGCGAG. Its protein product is CAWKMVLEGE. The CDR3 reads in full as CAWKMVLEGEQYF.

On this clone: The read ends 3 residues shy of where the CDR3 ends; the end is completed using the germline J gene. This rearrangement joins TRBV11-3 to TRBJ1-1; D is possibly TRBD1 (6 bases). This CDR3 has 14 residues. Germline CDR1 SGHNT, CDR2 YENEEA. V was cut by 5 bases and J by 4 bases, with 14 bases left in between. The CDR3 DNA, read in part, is TGTGCCAGCAGCCCAAGACAGACAGGCACTGAA. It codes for CASSPRQTGTE. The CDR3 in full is CASSPRQTGTEAFF.

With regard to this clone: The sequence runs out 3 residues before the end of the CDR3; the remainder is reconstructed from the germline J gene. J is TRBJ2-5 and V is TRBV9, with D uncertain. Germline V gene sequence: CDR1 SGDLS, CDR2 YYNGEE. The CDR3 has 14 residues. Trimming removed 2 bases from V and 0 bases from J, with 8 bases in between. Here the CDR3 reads CASSVGGYQETQYF. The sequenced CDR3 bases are TGTGCCAGCAGCGTTGGCGGTTACCAAGAGACC. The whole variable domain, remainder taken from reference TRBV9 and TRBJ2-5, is DSGVTQTPKHLITATGQRVTLRCSPRSGDLSVYWYQQSLDQGLQFLIQYYNGEERAKGNILERFSAQQFPDLHSELNLSSLELGDSALYFCASSVGGYQETQYFGPGTRLLVL.

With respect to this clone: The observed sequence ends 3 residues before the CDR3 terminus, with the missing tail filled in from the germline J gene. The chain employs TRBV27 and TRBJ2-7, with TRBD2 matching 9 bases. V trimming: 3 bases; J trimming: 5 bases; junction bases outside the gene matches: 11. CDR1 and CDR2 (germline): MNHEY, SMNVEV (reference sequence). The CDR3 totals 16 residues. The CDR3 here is CASSFTPGLASHEQYF. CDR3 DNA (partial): TGTGCCAGCAGTTTTACTCCGGGACTAGCATCCCACGAG.

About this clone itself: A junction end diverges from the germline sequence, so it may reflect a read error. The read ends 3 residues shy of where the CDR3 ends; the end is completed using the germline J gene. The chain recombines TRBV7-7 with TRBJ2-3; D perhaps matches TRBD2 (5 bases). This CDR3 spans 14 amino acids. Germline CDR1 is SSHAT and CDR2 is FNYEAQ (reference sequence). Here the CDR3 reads CASSSEPDSYTQYF. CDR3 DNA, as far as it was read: TGTGCTAGCAGCTCTGAACCGGACTCTTATACG.

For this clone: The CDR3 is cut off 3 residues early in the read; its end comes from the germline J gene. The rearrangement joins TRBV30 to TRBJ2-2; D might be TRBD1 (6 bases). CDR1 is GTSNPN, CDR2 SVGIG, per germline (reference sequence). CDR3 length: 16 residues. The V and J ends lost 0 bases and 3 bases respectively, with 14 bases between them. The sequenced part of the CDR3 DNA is TGTGCCTGGAGTGTACTGGGGGCGCCGGACACCGGGGAG. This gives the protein CAWSVLGAPDTGE. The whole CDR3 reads CAWSVLGAPDTGELFF.